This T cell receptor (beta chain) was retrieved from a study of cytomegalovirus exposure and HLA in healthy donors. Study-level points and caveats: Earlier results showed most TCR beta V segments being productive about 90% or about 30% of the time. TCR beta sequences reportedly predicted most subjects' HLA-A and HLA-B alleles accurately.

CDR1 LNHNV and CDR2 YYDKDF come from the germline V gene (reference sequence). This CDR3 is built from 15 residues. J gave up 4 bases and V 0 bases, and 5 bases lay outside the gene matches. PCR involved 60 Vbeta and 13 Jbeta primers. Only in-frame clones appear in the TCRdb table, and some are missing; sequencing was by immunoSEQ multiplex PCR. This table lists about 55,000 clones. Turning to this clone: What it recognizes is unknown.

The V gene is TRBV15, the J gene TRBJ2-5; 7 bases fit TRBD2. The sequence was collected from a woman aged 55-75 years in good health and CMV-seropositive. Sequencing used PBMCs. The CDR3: CATSRDKGGLETQYF. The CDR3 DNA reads TGTGCCACCAGCAGAGATAAGGGAGGGCTAGAGACCCAGTACTTC.